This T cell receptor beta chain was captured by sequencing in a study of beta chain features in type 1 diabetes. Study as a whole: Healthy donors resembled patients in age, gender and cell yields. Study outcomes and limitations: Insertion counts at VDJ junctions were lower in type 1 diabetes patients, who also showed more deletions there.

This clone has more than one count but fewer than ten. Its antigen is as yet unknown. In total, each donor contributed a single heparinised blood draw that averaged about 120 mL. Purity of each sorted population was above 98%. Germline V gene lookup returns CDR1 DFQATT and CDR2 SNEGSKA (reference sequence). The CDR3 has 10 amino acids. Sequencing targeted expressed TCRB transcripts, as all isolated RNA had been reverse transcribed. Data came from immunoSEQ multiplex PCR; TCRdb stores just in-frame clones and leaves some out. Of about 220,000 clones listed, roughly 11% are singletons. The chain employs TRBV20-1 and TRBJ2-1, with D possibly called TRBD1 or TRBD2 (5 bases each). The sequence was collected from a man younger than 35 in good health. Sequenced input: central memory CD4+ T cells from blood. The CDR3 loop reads CARDPNEQFF. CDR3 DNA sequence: TGCGCCCGGGACCCCAATGAGCAGTTCTTC.